The rows below give T cell receptor beta chains drawn from one sample of a study of CXCR3-negative and CXCR3-positive naive CD8 T cells. After re-calling the 5' RACE reads, TCRdb lists one entry per CDR3 protein, DNA absent. The clone table shows under 85,000 distinct CDR3 sequences, with the ten largest holding 0.71%. Sequences were obtained from naive CXCR3+ CD8+ T cells from blood. These receptors were obtained from a human donor in good health. Some clones in this sample may be carry-over from other donors' samples. The CDR3 runs from the conserved cysteine through the conserved F or W.

j_call v_call cdr3_aa
TRBJ2-7 TRBV5-1 CASSGNGGTPYEQYF
TRBJ1-1 TRBV29-1 CSVGILRGTEAFF
TRBJ1-1 TRBV5-6 CASSPTLTDQAFF
TRBJ2-2 TRBV28 CASSPRVNTGELFF
TRBJ2-1 TRBV7-9 CASSLVQLADSSYNEQFF
TRBJ2-1 TRBV28 CASSLNRVGSYNEQFF
TRBJ2-7 TRBV28 CASSFVGDTYEQYF
TRBJ2-7 TRBV7-9 CASSPSTGTASPYEQYF
TRBJ1-1 TRBV7-4 CASSHARARRAFF
TRBJ2-1 TRBV27 CATSGTGAYNEQFF
TRBJ2-1 TRBV6-1 CASSERSSGYNEQFF
TRBJ2-1 TRBV5-8 CASSLSRSSYNEQFF
TRBJ2-7 TRBV29-1 CSVQRTTGTYEQYF
TRBJ2-3 TRBV6-5 CASSYSTSGAQDTQYF
TRBJ2-3 TRBV28 CASSLDRGPDTQYF
TRBJ2-7 TRBV12-3/TRBV12-4 CASSLEGLNDEQYF
TRBJ2-7 TRBV6-6 CASSYTAGVSYEQYF
TRBJ1-1 TRBV9 CASSVRAARDTEAFF
TRBJ2-1 TRBV7-3 CASSLLAGGLNEQFF
TRBJ2-7 TRBV6-5 CASRPRPGQGYEQYF
TRBJ2-7 TRBV7-9 CASSFRGGYEQYF
TRBJ2-6 TRBV29-1 CSVEETGIESTSGANVLTF
TRBJ2-3 TRBV4-1 CASSQAGDTQYF
TRBJ1-4 TRBV27 CASSLSAGAAWKLFF
TRBJ1-1 TRBV29-1 CSERQMNTEAFF
TRBJ2-3 TRBV4-2 CASSRDSPSTDTQYF
TRBJ2-7 TRBV7-2 CASSWTSGSSYEQYF
TRBJ2-5 TRBV12-3/TRBV12-4 CASSLQGWETQYF
TRBJ2-2 TRBV7-9 CASSSGRAFTGELFF
TRBJ2-7 TRBV7-2 CASSRRQSSYEQYF
TRBJ1-1 TRBV9 CASSGTDNTEAFF
TRBJ2-1 TRBV4-3 CASSQDPNEQFF
TRBJ2-1 TRBV7-9 CASPPRSLSSYNEQFF
TRBJ2-1 TRBV6-2/TRBV6-3 CASSILAGAVNEQFF
TRBJ2-1 TRBV25-1 CASRAQGYNEQFF
TRBJ2-7 TRBV4-3 CASSQDTGVSSYEQYF
TRBJ2-2 TRBV9 CASSVAGFGTGELFF
TRBJ1-3 TRBV29-1 CSVGSGLNGNTIYF
TRBJ2-7 TRBV7-3 CASSSPRDPYEQYF
TRBJ2-1 TRBV7-3 CASSAGLAGGGEQFF
TRBJ1-5 TRBV12-5 CASGLFEGSHRGSQHF
TRBJ2-2 TRBV30 CAWSVDSRNGGELFF
TRBJ2-7 TRBV27 CASSLTGQGGQTFWYEQYF
TRBJ2-7 TRBV28 CASSPQSLTYEQYF
TRBJ2-6 TRBV29-1 CSVEDFLGTSGANVLTF
TRBJ2-3 TRBV7-2 CASSLVLSTDTQYF
TRBJ1-2 TRBV29-1 CSVEDRGPELYGYTF
TRBJ2-3 TRBV6-1 CASSFTQGQADTQYF
TRBJ2-2 TRBV27 CASGLVAGANTGELFF